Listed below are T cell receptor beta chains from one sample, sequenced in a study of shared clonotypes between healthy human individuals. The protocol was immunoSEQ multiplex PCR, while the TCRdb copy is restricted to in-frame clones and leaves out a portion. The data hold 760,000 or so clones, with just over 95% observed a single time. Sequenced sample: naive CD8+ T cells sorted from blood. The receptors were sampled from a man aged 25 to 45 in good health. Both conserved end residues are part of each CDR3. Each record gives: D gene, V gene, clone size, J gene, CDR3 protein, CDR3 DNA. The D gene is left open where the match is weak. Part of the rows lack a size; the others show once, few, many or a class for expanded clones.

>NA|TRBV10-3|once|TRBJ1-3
CAISAGKAGEKSGNTIYF
TGTGCCATCAGTGCAGGAAAGGCGGGGGAGAAAAGTGGAAACACCATATATTTT
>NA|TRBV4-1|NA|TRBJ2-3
CASSQDSGRDTQYF
TGCGCCAGCAGCCAAGATTCGGGAAGGGATACGCAGTATTTT
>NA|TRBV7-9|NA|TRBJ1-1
CASSHRDTEAFF
TGTGCCAGCAGCCACAGGGACACTGAAGCTTTCTTT
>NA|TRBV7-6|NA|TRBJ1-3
CASSLGDIIASSGNTIYF
TGTGCCAGCAGCTTAGGGGACATCATAGCCAGCTCTGGAAACACCATATATTTT
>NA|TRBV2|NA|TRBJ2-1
CASIAENGPYNEQFF
TGTGCCAGCATCGCCGAAAACGGACCCTACAATGAGCAGTTCTTC
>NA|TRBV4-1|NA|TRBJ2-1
CASSQESGGSSYNEQFF
TGCGCCAGCAGCCAAGAATCAGGAGGGAGCTCCTACAATGAGCAGTTCTTC
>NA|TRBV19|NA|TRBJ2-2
CASTLVPNTGELFF
TGTGCCAGTACCCTGGTACCGAACACCGGGGAGCTGTTTTTT
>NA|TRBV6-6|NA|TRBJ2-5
CASNSRAWLTQYF
TGTGCCAGCAATTCGAGGGCGTGGCTGACCCAGTACTTC
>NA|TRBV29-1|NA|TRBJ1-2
CSVEDREGYTF
TGCAGCGTTGAAGACCGAGAAGGCTACACCTTC
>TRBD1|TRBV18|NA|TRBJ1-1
CASSPLGRGVTEAFF
TGTGCCAGCTCACCACTAGGCAGGGGGGTCACTGAAGCTTTCTTT
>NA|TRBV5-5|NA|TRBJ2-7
CASSSPGHRPYEQYF
TGTGCCAGCAGCTCTCCGGGACATAGGCCCTACGAGCAGTACTTC
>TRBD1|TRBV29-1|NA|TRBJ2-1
CSALQGTGYNEQFF
TGCAGCGCCCTCCAAGGGACAGGGTACAATGAGCAGTTCTTC
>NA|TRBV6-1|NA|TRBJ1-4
CASSAGGAEKLFF
TGTGCCAGCAGTGCGGGGGGGGCTGAAAAACTGTTTTTT
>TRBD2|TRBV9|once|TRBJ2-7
CASSPSGGITYEQYF
TGTGCCAGCAGCCCGAGCGGGGGGATTACCTACGAGCAGTACTTC
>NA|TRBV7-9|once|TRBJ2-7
CASSFSDRFLSSYEQYF
TGTGCCAGCAGCTTTTCGGACAGATTTTTATCCTCCTACGAGCAGTACTTC
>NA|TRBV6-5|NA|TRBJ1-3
CASSPYSGPGNTIYF
TGTGCCAGCAGTCCCTACTCGGGGCCAGGAAACACCATATATTTT
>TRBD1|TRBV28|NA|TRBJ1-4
CASSPEDREDEKLFF
TGTGCCAGCAGTCCAGAAGACAGGGAGGATGAAAAACTGTTTTTT
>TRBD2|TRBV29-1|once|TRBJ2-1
CSWVTSEQFF
TGCAGCTGGGTGACTAGCGAGCAGTTCTTC
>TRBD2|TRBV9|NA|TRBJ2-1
CASSVGGSRTYNEQFF
TGTGCCAGCAGCGTAGGCGGGAGTCGCACCTACAATGAGCAGTTCTTC
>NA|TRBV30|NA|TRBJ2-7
CAWRLGVNFYEQYF
TGTGCCTGGAGATTAGGCGTGAATTTCTACGAGCAGTACTTC
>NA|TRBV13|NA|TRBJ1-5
CASSLLGQPQHF
TGTGCCAGCAGCTTACTCGGTCAGCCCCAGCATTTT
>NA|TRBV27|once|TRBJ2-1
CASRSRTGQLNEQFF
TGTGCCAGCAGATCCAGAACGGGGCAACTCAATGAGCAGTTCTTC
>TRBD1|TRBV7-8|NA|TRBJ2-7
CASSPPGQVYEQYF
TGTGCCAGCAGCCCCCCGGGACAGGTCTACGAGCAGTACTTC
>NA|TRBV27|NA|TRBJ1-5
CASSLSVGELINQPQHF
TGTGCCAGCAGTTTATCGGTGGGGGAACTTATCAATCAGCCCCAGCATTTT
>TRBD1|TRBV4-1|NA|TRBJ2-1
CASSQDGTVNEQFF
TGCGCCAGCAGCCAAGATGGGACAGTCAATGAGCAGTTCTTC
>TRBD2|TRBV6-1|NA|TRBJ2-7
CASSEWTSGGAYEQYF
TGTGCCAGCAGTGAATGGACTAGCGGGGGGGCCTACGAGCAGTACTTC
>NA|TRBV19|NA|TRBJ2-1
CASHPGVSYNEQFF
TGTGCCAGTCACCCAGGGGTATCCTACAATGAGCAGTTCTTC
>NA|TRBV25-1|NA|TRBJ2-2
CASSERGGTGELFF
TGTGCCAGCAGTGAACGAGGAGGCACCGGGGAGCTGTTTTTT
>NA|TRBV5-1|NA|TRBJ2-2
CASREDRKTTGELFF
TGCGCCAGCAGAGAGGACAGAAAGACCACCGGGGAGCTGTTTTTT
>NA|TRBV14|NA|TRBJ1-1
CASTAQGQGMNTEAFF
TGTGCCAGCACTGCGCAAGGCCAGGGGATGAACACTGAAGCTTTCTTT
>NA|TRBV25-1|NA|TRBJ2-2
CASSVSGELFF
TGTGCCAGCAGTGTGTCGGGGGAGCTGTTTTTT
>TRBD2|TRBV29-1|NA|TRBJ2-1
CSGDSGGGNEQFF
TGCAGCGGTGACAGTGGGGGGGGCAATGAGCAGTTCTTC
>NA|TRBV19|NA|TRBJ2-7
CASSIGLATYEQYF
TGTGCCAGTAGTATTGGGCTGGCAACCTACGAGCAGTACTTC
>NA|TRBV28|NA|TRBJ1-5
CASSLDQPQHF
TGTGCCAGCAGTCTAGATCAGCCCCAGCATTTT
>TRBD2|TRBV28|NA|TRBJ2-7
CASSLSGGSGYEQYF
TGTGCCAGCAGTTTATCTGGCGGGAGTGGCTACGAGCAGTACTTC
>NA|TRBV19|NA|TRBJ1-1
CASLGGGTEAFF
TGTGCCAGTTTAGGGGGGGGCACTGAAGCTTTCTTT
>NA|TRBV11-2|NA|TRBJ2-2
CASSPRLASTGELFF
TGTGCCAGCAGCCCCCGGCTAGCCTCCACCGGGGAGCTGTTTTTT
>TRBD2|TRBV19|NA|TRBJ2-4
CASSPYGLAGEAKNIQYF
TGTGCCAGTAGTCCATACGGACTAGCGGGAGAGGCCAAAAACATTCAGTACTTC
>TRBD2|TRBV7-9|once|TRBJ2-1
CASSFDLREGSYNEQFF
TGTGCCAGCAGCTTCGACCTCCGGGAGGGGTCCTACAATGAGCAGTTCTTC
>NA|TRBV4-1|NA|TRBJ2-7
CASSQEGTSYEQYF
TGCGCCAGCAGCCAAGAAGGTACGTCCTACGAGCAGTACTTC
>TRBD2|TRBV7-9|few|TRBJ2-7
CASSSRTSYSYEQYF
TGTGCCAGCAGCTCGAGGACTAGCTACTCCTACGAGCAGTACTTC
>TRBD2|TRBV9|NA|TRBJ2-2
CASSETSGSLVGELFF
TGTGCCAGCAGCGAGACTAGCGGGAGTTTGGTCGGGGAGCTGTTTTTT
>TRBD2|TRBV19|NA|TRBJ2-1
CASSIGTSGYNEQFF
TGTGCCAGTAGTATAGGAACTAGCGGATACAATGAGCAGTTCTTC
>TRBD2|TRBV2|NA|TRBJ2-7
CASSATSGLPLYEQYF
TGTGCCAGCAGTGCTACCTCGGGACTACCTCTCTACGAGCAGTACTTC
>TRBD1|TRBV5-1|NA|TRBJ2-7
CASRTGRDRYEQYF
TGCGCCAGCAGAACGGGCCGGGACAGGTACGAGCAGTACTTC
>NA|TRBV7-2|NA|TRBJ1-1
CASSWTAFRRDTEAFF
TGTGCCAGCAGCTGGACAGCTTTTAGGAGGGACACTGAAGCTTTCTTT
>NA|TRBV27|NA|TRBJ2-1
CASSLPGNEQFF
TGTGCCAGCAGTCTACCAGGTAATGAGCAGTTCTTC
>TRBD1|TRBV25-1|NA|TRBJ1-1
CASQGARNAEAFF
TGTGCCAGTCAGGGGGCCAGGAACGCTGAAGCTTTCTTT
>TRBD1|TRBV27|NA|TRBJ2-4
CASSPLGQGDFDIQYF
TGTGCCAGCAGTCCACTGGGACAGGGCGACTTTGACATTCAGTACTTC
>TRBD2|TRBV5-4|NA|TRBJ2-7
CASSPGRVPEQYF
TGTGCCAGCAGCCCAGGGAGGGTCCCCGAGCAGTACTTC
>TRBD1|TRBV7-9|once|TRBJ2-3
CASSWGQDLVDTQYF
TGTGCCAGCAGTTGGGGACAGGATCTGGTAGATACGCAGTATTTT
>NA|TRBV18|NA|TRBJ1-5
CASSSGQSNQPQHF
TGTGCCAGCTCATCCGGACAGTCAAATCAGCCCCAGCATTTT
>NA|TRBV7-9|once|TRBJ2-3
CASSFPLGTPSTDTQYF
TGTGCCAGCAGCTTTCCCTTGGGGACACCGAGCACAGATACGCAGTATTTT
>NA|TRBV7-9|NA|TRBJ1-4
CASSLLGGVNEKLFF
TGTGCCAGCAGCTTACTAGGAGGGGTTAATGAAAAACTGTTTTTT
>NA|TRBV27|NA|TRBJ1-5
CASSLSIVGPQHF
TGTGCCAGCAGTTTATCGATAGTCGGGCCCCAGCATTTT
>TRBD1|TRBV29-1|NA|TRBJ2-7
CSVETGDYEQYF
TGCAGCGTTGAAACAGGGGACTACGAGCAGTACTTC
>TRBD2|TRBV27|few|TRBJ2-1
CASSLTSGTSAYNEQFF
TGTGCCAGCAGTTTAACCTCCGGGACTAGCGCATACAATGAGCAGTTCTTC
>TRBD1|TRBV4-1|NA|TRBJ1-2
CASSQVGGGKGYTF
TGCGCCAGCAGCCAAGTAGGAGGGGGCAAAGGCTACACCTTC
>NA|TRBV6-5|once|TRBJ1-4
CASSYVDNEKLFF
TGTGCCAGCAGTTACGTGGATAATGAAAAACTGTTTTTT
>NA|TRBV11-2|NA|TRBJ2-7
CASSLATGAGEQYF
TGTGCCAGCAGCTTAGCCACAGGGGCGGGGGAGCAGTACTTC